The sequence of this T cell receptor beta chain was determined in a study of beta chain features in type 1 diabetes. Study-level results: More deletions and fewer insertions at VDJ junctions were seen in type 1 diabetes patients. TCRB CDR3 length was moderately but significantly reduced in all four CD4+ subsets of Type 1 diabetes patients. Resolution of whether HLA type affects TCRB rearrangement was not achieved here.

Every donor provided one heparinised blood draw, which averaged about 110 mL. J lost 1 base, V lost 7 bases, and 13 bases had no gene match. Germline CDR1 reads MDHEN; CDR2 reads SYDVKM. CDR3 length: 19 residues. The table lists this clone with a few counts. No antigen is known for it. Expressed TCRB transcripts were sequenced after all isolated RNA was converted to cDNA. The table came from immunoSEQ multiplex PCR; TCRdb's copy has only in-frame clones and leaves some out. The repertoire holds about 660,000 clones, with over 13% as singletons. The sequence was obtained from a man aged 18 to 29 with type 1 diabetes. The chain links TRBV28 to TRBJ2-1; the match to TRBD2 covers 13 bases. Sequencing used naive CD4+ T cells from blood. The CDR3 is CASTEPLTSGRASYNEQFF. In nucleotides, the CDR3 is TGTGCCAGCACCGAACCCCTTACTAGCGGGAGGGCGTCCTACAATGAGCAGTTCTTC.